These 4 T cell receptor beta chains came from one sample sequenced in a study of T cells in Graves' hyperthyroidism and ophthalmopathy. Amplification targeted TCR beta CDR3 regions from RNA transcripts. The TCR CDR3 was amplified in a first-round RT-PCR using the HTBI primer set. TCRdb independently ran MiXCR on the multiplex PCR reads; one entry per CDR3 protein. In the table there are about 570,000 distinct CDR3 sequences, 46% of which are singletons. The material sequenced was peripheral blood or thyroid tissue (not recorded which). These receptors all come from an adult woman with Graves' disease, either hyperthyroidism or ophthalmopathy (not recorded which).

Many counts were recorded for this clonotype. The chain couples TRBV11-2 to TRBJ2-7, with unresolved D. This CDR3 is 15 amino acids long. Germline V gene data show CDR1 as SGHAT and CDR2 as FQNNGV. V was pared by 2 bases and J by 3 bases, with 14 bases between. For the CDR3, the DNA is TGTGCCAGCAGCTTAAAGGTCAGGCCCTTCTACGAGCAGTACTTC. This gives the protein CASSLKVRPFYEQYF.

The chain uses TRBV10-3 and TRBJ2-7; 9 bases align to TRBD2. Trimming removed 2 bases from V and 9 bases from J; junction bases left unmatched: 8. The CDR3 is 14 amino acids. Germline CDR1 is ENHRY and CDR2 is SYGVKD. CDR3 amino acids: CAISEDGTSFGQYF. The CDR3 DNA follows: TGTGCCATCAGTGAGGACGGGACTAGCTTTGGGCAGTACTTC.

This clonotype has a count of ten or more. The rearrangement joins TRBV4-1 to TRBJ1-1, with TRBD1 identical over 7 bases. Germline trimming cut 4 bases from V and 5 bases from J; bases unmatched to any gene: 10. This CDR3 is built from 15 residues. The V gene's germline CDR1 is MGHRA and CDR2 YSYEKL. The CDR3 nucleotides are TGCGCCAGCAGCCCCCCGAGGCAGGGGGATACTGAAGCTTTCTTT. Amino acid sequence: CASSPPRQGDTEAFF.

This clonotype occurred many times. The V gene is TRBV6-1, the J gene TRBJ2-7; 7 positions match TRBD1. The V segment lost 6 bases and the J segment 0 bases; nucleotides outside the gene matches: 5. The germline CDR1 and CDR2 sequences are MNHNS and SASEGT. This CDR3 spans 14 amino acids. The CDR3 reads CASRQDRTSYEQYF. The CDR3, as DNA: TGTGCCAGCAGACAGGACAGGACCTCCTACGAGCAGTACTTC.